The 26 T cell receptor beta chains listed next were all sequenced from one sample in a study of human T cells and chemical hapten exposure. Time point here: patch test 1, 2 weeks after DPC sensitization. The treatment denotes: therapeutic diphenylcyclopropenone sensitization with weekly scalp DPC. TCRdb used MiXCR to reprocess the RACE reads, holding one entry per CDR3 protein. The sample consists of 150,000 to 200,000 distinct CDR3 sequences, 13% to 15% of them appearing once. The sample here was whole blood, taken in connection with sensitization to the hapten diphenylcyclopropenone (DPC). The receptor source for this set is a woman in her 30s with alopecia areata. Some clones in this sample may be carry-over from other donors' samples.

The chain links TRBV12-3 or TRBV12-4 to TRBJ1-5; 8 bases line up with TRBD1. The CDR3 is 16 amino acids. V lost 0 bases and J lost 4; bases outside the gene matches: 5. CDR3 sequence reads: CASSLATGGGNQPQHF. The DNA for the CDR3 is TGTGCCAGCAGTTTAGCCACAGGGGGAGGTAATCAGCCCCAGCATTTT.

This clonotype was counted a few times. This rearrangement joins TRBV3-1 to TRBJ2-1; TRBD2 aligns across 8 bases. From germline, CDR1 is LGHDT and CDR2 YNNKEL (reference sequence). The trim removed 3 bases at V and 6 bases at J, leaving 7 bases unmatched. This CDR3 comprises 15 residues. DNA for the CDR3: TGTGCCAGCAGCCATAACCTGGGGACTAGCAATGAGCAGTTCTTC. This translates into CASSHNLGTSNEQFF.

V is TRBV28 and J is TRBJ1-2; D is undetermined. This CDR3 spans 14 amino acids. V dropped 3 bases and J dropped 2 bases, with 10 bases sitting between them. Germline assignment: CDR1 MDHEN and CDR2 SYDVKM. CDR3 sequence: CASSFSVSNYGYTF. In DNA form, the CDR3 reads TGTGCCAGCAGTTTTAGCGTCAGCAACTATGGCTACACCTTC.

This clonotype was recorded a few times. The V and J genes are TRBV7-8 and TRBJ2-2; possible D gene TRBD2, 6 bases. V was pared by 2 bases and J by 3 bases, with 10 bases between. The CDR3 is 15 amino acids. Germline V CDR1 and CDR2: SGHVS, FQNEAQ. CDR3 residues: CASSLMRGYTGELFF. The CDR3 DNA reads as TGTGCCAGCAGCTTAATGCGGGGTTACACCGGGGAGCTGTTTTTT.

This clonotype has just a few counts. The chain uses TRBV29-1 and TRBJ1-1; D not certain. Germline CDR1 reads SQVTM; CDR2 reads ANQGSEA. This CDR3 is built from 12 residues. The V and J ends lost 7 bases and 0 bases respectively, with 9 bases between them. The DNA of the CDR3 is TGCAGCGGGATTGGGATGAACACTGAAGCTTTCTTT. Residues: CSGIGMNTEAFF.

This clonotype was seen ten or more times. CDR3 sequence reads: CASSLQGGEDGYTF. Here the CDR3 DNA reads TGTGCCAGCAGCTTACAAGGGGGAGAGGATGGCTACACCTTC. The chain couples TRBV7-9 to TRBJ1-2; weak D call: TRBD1 (6 bases). With 2 bases removed from V and 6 bases from J, the gap between germline ends came to 13 bases. The CDR3 totals 14 residues. CDR1 SEHNR and CDR2 FQNEAQ come from the germline V gene (reference sequence). Filled out from reference TRBV7-9 and TRBJ1-2, the complete variable domain reads DTGVSQNPRHKITKRGQNVTFRCDPISEHNRLYWYRQTLGQGPEFLTYFQNEAQLEKSRLLSDRFSAERPKGSFSTLEIQRTEQGDSAMYLCASSLQGGEDGYTFGSGTRLTVV.

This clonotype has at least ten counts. Here the CDR3 DNA reads TGTGCCAGCAGCCCCACGGCGGTGGGGCTGGGCTACACCTTC. This codes for CASSPTAVGLGYTF. This chain connects TRBV14 to TRBJ1-2; a weak D match, TRBD1 (5 bases). The germline CDR1 and CDR2 sequences are SGHDN and FVKESK. Trimming stripped 4 bases from V and 8 bases from J, with 17 bases between. There are 14 residues in the CDR3. The full variable domain, with the rest looked up from reference TRBV14 and TRBJ1-2, is EAGVTQFPSHSVIEKGQTVTLRCDPISGHDNLYWYRRVMGKEIKFLLHFVKESKQDESGMPNNRFLAERTGGTYSTLKVQPAELEDSGVYFCASSPTAVGLGYTFGSGTRLTVV.

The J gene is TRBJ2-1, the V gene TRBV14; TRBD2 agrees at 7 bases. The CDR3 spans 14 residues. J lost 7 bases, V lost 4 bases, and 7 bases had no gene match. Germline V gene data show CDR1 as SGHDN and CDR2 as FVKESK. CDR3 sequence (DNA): TGTGCCAGCAGCCCTGGACTAGATTGGAATGAGCAGTTCTTC. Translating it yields CASSPGLDWNEQFF.

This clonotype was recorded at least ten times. DNA for the CDR3: TGTGCCAGCAGCTTGAGGCTAGCGGGGGGGCAGGATACGCAGTATTTT. Protein: CASSLRLAGGQDTQYF. V usage is TRBV5-4 and J usage is TRBJ2-3, with TRBD2 matching over 12 bases. Germline loops: CDR1 SGHNT, CDR2 YYREEE (reference sequence). The CDR3 runs 16 residues. V lost 1 base and J lost 6; bases outside the gene matches: 6.

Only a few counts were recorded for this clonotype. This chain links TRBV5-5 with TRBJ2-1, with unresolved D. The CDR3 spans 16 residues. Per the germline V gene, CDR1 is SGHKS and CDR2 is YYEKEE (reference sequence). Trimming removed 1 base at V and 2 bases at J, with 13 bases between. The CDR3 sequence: CASSLTGFTTYNEQFF. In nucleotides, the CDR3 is TGTGCCAGCAGCTTGACCGGTTTCACGACCTACAATGAGCAGTTCTTC.

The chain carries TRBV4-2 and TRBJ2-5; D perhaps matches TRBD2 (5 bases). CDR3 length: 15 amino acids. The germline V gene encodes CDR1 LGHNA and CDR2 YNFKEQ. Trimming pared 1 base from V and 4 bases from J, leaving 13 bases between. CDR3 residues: CASSQGPGERETQYF. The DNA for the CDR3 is TGTGCCAGCAGCCAAGGCCCCGGGGAAAGAGAGACCCAGTACTTC.

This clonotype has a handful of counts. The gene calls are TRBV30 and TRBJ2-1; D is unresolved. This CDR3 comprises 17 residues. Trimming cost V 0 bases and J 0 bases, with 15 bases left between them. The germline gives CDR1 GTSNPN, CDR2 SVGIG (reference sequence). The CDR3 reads CAWSVVYGLGSYNEQFF. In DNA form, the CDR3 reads TGTGCCTGGAGTGTAGTGTATGGGTTGGGCTCCTACAATGAGCAGTTCTTC.

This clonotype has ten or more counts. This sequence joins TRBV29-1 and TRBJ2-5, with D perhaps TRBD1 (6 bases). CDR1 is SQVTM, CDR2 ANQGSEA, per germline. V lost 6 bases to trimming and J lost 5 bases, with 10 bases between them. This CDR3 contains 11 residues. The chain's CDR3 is CSVTGSETQYF. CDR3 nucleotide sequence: TGCAGCGTAACAGGGTCTGAGACCCAGTACTTC.

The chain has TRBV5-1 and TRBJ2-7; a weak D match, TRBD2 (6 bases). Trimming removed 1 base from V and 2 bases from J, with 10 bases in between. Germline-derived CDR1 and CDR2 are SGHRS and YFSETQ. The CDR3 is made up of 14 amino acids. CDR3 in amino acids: CASSLSSEPYEQYF. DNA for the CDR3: TGCGCCAGCAGCTTGTCTAGCGAACCCTACGAGCAGTACTTC.

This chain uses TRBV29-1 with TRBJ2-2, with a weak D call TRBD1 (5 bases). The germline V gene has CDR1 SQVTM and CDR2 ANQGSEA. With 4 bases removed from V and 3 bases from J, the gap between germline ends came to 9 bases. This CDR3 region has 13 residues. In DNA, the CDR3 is TGCAGCGTTGCAGGGATTGACACCGGGGAGCTGTTTTTT. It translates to CSVAGIDTGELFF.

Here the CDR3 reads CASSMTGEQPQHF. CDR3 coding DNA: TGTGCCAGCAGTATGACAGGGGAACAGCCCCAGCATTTT. V is TRBV12-3 or TRBV12-4 and J is TRBJ1-5; 8 nucleotides agree with TRBD1. The CDR3 is 13 residues long. Trimming cost V 5 bases and J 7 bases; bases outside gene matches: 4.

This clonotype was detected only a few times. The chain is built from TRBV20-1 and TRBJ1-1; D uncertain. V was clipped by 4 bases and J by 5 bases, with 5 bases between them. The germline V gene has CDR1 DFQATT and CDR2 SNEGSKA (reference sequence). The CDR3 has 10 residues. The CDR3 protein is CSAIRTEAFF. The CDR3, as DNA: TGCAGTGCTATCAGGACTGAAGCTTTCTTT.

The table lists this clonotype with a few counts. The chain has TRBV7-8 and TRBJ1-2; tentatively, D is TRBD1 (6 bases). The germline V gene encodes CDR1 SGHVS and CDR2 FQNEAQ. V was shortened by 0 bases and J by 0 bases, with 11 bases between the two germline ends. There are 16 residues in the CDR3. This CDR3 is CASSLAWTASNYGYTF. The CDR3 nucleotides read TGTGCCAGCAGCTTAGCTTGGACAGCCTCTAACTATGGCTACACCTTC.

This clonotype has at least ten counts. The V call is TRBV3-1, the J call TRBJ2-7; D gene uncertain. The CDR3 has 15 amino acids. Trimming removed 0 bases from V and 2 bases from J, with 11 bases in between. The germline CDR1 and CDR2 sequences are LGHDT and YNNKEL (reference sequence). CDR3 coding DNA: TGTGCCAGCAGCCAAGACCGACTCGTGCCCTACGAGCAGTACTTC. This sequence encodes CASSQDRLVPYEQYF.

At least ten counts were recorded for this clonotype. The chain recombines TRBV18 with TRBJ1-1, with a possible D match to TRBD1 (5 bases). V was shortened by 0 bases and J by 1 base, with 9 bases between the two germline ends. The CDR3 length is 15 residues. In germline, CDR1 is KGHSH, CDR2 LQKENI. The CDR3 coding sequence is TGTGCCAGCTCACCACCCCGTACAGGGAACACTGAAGCTTTCTTT. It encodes CASSPPRTGNTEAFF.

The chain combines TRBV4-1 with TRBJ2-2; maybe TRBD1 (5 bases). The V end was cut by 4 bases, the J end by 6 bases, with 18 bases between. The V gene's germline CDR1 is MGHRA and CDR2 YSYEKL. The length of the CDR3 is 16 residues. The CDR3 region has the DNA TGCGCCAGCAGCCGCCTTCAGGGCATTGTCCCCGGGGAGCTGTTTTTT. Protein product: CASSRLQGIVPGELFF.

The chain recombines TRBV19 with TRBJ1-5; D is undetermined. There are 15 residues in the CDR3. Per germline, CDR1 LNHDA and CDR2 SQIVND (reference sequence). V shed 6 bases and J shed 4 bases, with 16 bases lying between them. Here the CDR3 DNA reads TGTGCCAGTAGAAGCAGCCTCTCCCGAAATCAGCCCCAGCATTTT. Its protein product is CASRSSLSRNQPQHF.

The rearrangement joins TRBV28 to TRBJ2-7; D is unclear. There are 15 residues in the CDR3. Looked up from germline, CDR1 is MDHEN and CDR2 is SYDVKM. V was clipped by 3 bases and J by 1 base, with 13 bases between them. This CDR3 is CASSFRRRLSYEQYF. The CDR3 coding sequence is TGTGCCAGCAGTTTCCGACGGCGCCTTTCCTACGAGCAGTACTTC.

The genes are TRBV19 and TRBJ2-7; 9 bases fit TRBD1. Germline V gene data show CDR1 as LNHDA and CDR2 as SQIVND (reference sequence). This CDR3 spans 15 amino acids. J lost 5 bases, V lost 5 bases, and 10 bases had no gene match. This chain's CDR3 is CASSLQGARGNEQYF. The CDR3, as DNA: TGTGCCAGTAGTCTACAGGGGGCCCGCGGAAACGAGCAGTACTTC.

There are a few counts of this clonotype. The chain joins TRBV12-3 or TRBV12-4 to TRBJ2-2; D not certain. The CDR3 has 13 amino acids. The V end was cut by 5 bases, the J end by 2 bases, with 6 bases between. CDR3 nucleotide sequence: TGTGCCAGCAGTCTAATAAACACCGGGGAGCTGTTTTTT. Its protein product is CASSLINTGELFF.

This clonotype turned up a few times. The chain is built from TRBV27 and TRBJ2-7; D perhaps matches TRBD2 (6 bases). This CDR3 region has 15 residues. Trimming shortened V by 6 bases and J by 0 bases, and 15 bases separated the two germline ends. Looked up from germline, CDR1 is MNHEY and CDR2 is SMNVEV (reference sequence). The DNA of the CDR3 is TGTGCCAGCAGCCGACCAGGAGGGGCCTCCTACGAGCAGTACTTC. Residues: CASSRPGGASYEQYF.